Sequencing of this T cell receptor beta chain was carried out in a study of blood T cell repertoires in COVID-19. The V end was cut by 4 bases, the J end by 0 bases, with 8 bases between. The CDR3 is 14 residues long. From germline, CDR1 is SGDLS and CDR2 YYNGEE. Sequencing used immunoSEQ multiplex PCR; TCRdb keeps in-frame clones, though not all of them. Among around 250,000 clones listed, roughly nine tenths were seen once. The TCR was taken from a woman aged 40 to 50 who had recovered from COVID-19. The chain joins TRBV9 to TRBJ2-1; no definite D call. Sequencing was carried out using peripheral blood. The CDR3 DNA reads TGTGCCAGCAGCCCCCCGGGCTCCTACAATGAGCAGTTCTTC. It specifies CASSPPGSYNEQFF.